The 3 T cell receptor beta chains presented below share a single source sample, sequenced in a study of blood T cell repertoires in COVID-19. The assay was immunoSEQ multiplex PCR, and TCRdb's table has in-frame clones only and misses some. The data show about 160,000 clones, roughly 84% seen once. The specimen sequenced was PBMCs or T cells enriched from blood (not recorded which). These TCRs come from a man aged 55 to 70 who had recovered from COVID-19.

J is TRBJ1-3 and V is TRBV29-1; 9 bases match TRBD1. This CDR3 comprises 13 residues. CDR1 SQVTM and CDR2 ANQGSEA come from the germline V gene. J gave up 6 bases and V 4 bases, and 4 bases lay outside the gene matches. The chain's CDR3 is CSVVRTGENTIYF. The DNA for the CDR3 is TGCAGCGTTGTAAGGACAGGGGAAAACACCATATATTTT.

V is TRBV2 and J is TRBJ2-1, with 12 nucleotides matching TRBD2. Per the germline V gene, CDR1 is SNHLY and CDR2 is FYNNEI. This CDR3 spans 15 amino acids. V dropped 6 bases and J dropped 7; count of bases not matched to a gene: 7. The chain's CDR3 is CASSAGLAGLNEQFF. CDR3 DNA: TGTGCCAGCAGCGCAGGACTAGCGGGATTAAATGAGCAGTTCTTC.

J is TRBJ2-7 and V is TRBV28; 7 bases fit TRBD1. This CDR3 spans 13 amino acids. V dropped 7 bases and J dropped 6; count of bases not matched to a gene: 9. From germline, CDR1 is MDHEN and CDR2 SYDVKM. The CDR3 coding sequence is TGTGCCAGCAAACAGGGGTCCCTAATCGAGCAGTACTTC. Translated: CASKQGSLIEQYF.